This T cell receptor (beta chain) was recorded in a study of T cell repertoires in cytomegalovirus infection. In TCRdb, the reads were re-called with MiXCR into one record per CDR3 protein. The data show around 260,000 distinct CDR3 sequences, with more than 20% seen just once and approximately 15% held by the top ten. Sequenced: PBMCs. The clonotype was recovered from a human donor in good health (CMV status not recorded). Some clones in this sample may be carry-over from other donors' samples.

CDR3: CASSLGGGGTGDTQYF. CDR3 sequence (DNA): TGTGCCAGCAGCTTAGGGGGCGGGGGAACGGGAGATACGCAGTATTTT. V is TRBV7-2 and J is TRBJ2-3, with TRBD2 matching 7 bases. The V gene end was trimmed by 1 base and the J gene end by 5 bases; junction bases not matched to a gene: 9. The CDR3 is 16 residues long. Germline V gives CDR1 SGHTA, CDR2 FQGNSA.